This T cell receptor (beta chain) originates from a study of blood T cells in healthy people across ages. Study information: Capture via template switching afforded approximately one barcoded beta molecule per two T cells. Overall study findings and caveats: From one million sequenced T cells, diversity estimates were lower bounds.

A second PCR of 7 to 11 cycles used a sample-barcoded 5' primer and a J-beta primer mix. Tags on each cDNA molecule came from a template-switch adaptor with 12 random nucleotides. TCRdb passed the 5' RACE reads through MiXCR, listing each CDR3 protein once. This sample has around 1.1 million distinct CDR3 sequences, with less than 45% found just once. PBMCs, at least 7 million per sample, were isolated. This clonotype was recorded a few times. Its antigen is unknown. CDR3 size: 15 residues. Trimming shortened V by 2 bases and J by 5 bases, and 16 bases separated the two germline ends. Germline CDR1 reads SGHTA; CDR2 reads FQGTGA.

Sequencing used blood. The sequence was collected from a man younger than 35 in good health. The rearrangement links TRBV7-3 to TRBJ2-7, with D possibly being TRBD2 (5 bases). The CDR3 DNA is TGTGCCAGCAGCTTACCCCGGATGGGAGAGGACGAGCAGTACTTC. It yields the protein CASSLPRMGEDEQYF.